Below, 14 T cell receptor beta chains from the same sample are listed, as sequenced in a study of T cells in Graves' hyperthyroidism and ophthalmopathy. Authors of the study amplified TCR beta CDR3 regions from RNA transcripts. The TCR CDR3 was amplified in a first-round RT-PCR using the HTBI primer set. TCRdb redid the calling of the multiplex PCR reads with MiXCR, one entry per CDR3 protein. The repertoire has 250,000 to 400,000 distinct CDR3 sequences, roughly 15% of them found once; the top ten carry approximately 35%. The material sequenced was blood. The source of these receptors is a woman aged 40 to 50 with Graves' ophthalmopathy.

This clonotype was counted between two and nine times. The chain employs TRBV3-1 and TRBJ2-3; 11 bases line up with TRBD1. The ends lost 4 bases at V and 4 bases at J; junction bases unmatched: 4. Looked up from germline, CDR1 is LGHDT and CDR2 is YNNKEL (reference sequence). The CDR3 is made up of 15 amino acids. The DNA for the CDR3 is TGTGCCAGCAGCCGGACAGGGGGCGAATCAGATACGCAGTATTTT. This encodes CASSRTGGESDTQYF.

This clonotype showed up many times. This sequence joins TRBV12-3 or TRBV12-4 and TRBJ2-2; 7 bases fit TRBD1. After removal of 5 bases from V and 3 bases from J, the junction contained 6 bases not matched to a gene. The CDR3 has 15 amino acids. This chain's CDR3 is CASSLRDRDTGELFF. In DNA form, the CDR3 reads TGTGCCAGCAGTCTCCGGGACAGAGACACCGGGGAGCTGTTTTTT.

J is TRBJ2-2 and V is TRBV4-2; a possible D gene is TRBD2 (6 bases). The CDR3 totals 16 residues. Germline V lookup: CDR1 LGHNA, CDR2 YNFKEQ. The germline V and J ends were trimmed by 0 bases and 2 bases, with 10 bases remaining between them. The CDR3 DNA reads as TGTGCCAGCAGCCAAGAAATCGGGAGAAACACCGGGGAGCTGTTTTTT. Translating gives CASSQEIGRNTGELFF.

This clonotype was seen ten or more times. The chain combines TRBV12-3 or TRBV12-4 with TRBJ2-6; a possible D gene is TRBD1 (6 bases). V was trimmed by 6 bases and J by 1 base, leaving 16 bases between them. This CDR3 has 17 residues. CDR3 sequence (DNA): TGTGCCAGCAGCCTCCCTACAGGGCTTTCTGGGGCCAACGTCCTGACTTTC. Translating gives CASSLPTGLSGANVLTF.

This clonotype was seen repeatedly, ten times or more. V usage is TRBV11-1 and J usage is TRBJ2-7; perhaps TRBD2 as D (5 bases). V dropped 3 bases and J dropped 6 bases, with 12 bases sitting between them. This CDR3 has 13 residues. Per germline, CDR1 SGHAT and CDR2 FQDESV (reference sequence). In DNA, the CDR3 is TGTGCCAGCAGCTTGGTGCGGGTGGGCGAGCAGTACTTC. Encoded protein: CASSLVRVGEQYF. The full variable domain, completed using reference TRBV11-1 and TRBJ2-7, is EAEVAQSPRYKITEKSQAVAFWCDPISGHATLYWYRQILGQGPELLVQFQDESVVDDSQLPKDRFSAERLKGVDSTLKIQPAELGDSAMYLCASSLVRVGEQYFGPGTRLTVT.

This clonotype has ten or more counts. V is TRBV12-3 or TRBV12-4 and J is TRBJ2-3; the D is unclear. The CDR3 is 15 amino acids. Trimming took 6 bases from V and 6 from J, leaving 19 bases between them. Written as DNA, the CDR3 is TGTGCCAGCAGCCGCTCGAGATGGACGGGTGATACGCAGTATTTT. Translating it yields CASSRSRWTGDTQYF.

This clonotype turned up a few times. V gene TRBV10-3 combines with J gene TRBJ1-1, with unresolved D. The CDR3 consists of 15 residues. Germline lookup yields CDR1 ENHRY and CDR2 SYGVKD. V lost 0 bases, J lost 5 bases, and 13 bases lay in between. The CDR3 DNA is TGTGCCATCAGTGAGTCATCGGGAGGTTTTACTGAAGCTTTCTTT. This translates into CAISESSGGFTEAFF.

This clonotype appeared many times. This chain uses TRBV12-3 or TRBV12-4 with TRBJ2-2, with 10 bases lining up with TRBD2. This CDR3 has 15 amino acids. With V trimmed by 3 bases and J by 5 bases, 3 bases remained unmatched. The CDR3 is CASSFSGRSTGELFF. CDR3 DNA sequence: TGTGCCAGCAGTTTTAGCGGGAGGTCAACCGGGGAGCTGTTTTTT.

In its sample, this clonotype was seen a few times. V usage is TRBV4-1 and J usage is TRBJ2-1; TRBD2 aligns across 12 bases. This CDR3 is built from 14 residues. J was trimmed by 11 bases and V by 4 bases; bases with no gene match: 6. CDR1 and CDR2 from the germline V gene are MGHRA and YSYEKL. CDR3 sequence reads: CASSLRTSGIQQFF. The CDR3 region has the DNA TGCGCCAGCAGCCTGCGGACTAGCGGGATTCAGCAGTTCTTC.

This chain uses TRBV11-3 with TRBJ1-3, with D possibly matching TRBD1 (6 bases). CDR1 and CDR2 from the germline V gene are SGHNT and YENEEA. The CDR3 totals 16 residues. Trimming removed 4 bases from V and 0 bases from J, with 13 bases in between. CDR3 bases: TGTGCCAGCAGCTCACTGAGGGGGGCCTCTGGAAACACCATATATTTT. It specifies CASSSLRGASGNTIYF.

This clonotype was detected ten times or more. The chain links TRBV5-1 to TRBJ2-3, with D possibly being TRBD2 (6 bases). The CDR3 covers 15 residues. Germline loops: CDR1 SGHRS, CDR2 YFSETQ. Trimming pared 0 bases from V and 5 bases from J, leaving 13 bases between. The CDR3 is CASSLVGGEGDTQYF. CDR3 DNA sequence: TGCGCCAGCAGCTTGGTCGGCGGGGAAGGAGATACGCAGTATTTT.

On this clonotype: This sequence may be a read error, since a much larger clone differs from it by one base. This chain connects TRBV7-8 to TRBJ2-3; D not resolved. Germline lookup yields CDR1 SGHVS and CDR2 FQNEAQ. The CDR3 is 13 amino acids. The V gene lost 6 bases and the J gene lost 3 bases, with 10 bases spanning the gap. The CDR3 region is CASSSTRTDTQYF. For the CDR3, the DNA is TGTGCCAGCAGTTCCACAAGGACAGATACGCAGTATTTT.

This clonotype was found a few times. The chain has TRBV7-8 and TRBJ1-5; D gene uncertain. This CDR3 has 18 residues. The germline V gene has CDR1 SGHVS and CDR2 FQNEAQ. V dropped 5 bases and J dropped 2 bases, with 22 bases sitting between them. This chain's CDR3 is CASSPGEWTGLGNQPQHF. Here the CDR3 DNA reads TGTGCCAGCAGCCCGGGCGAGTGGACGGGGTTGGGCAATCAGCCCCAGCATTTT.

Many counts were recorded for this clonotype. The gene calls are TRBV7-9 and TRBJ1-2, with D maybe TRBD1 (6 bases). Germline V gene sequence: CDR1 SEHNR, CDR2 FQNEAQ (reference sequence). V dropped 4 bases and J dropped 4 bases, with 16 bases sitting between them. This CDR3 has 15 amino acids. The CDR3 DNA reads as TGTGCCAGCAGCTCCGACGGGGGGCTTACCTATGGCTACACCTTC. This translates into CASSSDGGLTYGYTF.